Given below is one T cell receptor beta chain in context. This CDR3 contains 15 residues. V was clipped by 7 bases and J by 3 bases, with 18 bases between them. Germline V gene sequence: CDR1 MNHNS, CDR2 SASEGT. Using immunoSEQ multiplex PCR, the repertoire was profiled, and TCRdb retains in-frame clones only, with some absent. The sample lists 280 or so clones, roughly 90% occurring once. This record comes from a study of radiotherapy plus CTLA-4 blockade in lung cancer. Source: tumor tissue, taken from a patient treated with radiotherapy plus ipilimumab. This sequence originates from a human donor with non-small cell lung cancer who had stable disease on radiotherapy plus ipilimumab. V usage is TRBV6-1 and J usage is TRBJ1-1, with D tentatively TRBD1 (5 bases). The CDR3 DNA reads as TGTGCCAGCACCCTCGGGACCCTCCCTGACACTGAAGCTTTCTTT. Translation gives CASTLGTLPDTEAFF.